This T cell receptor beta chain came from a study of regulatory T cells in long-lasting Graves disease. Trimming shortened V by 4 bases and J by 2 bases, and 14 bases separated the two germline ends. This CDR3 comprises 15 residues. The V gene's germline CDR1 is SGHRS and CDR2 YFSETQ. Sample time point: newly diagnosed GD, antithyroid drugs for less than 3 months. From PBMCs, RNA was extracted and then used to make the TCR library. Study outcomes and limitations: New patients shared 966 public clonotypes, fewer than the roughly 2,500 shared by persistent patients. Persistent disease was characterized by preferential usage of TRBV28, TRBJ1-2 and TRBJ2-5.

According to the study, TCR beta libraries were built with iRepertoire HTBI primers and CDR3-region Arm-PCR. MiXCR, run by TCRdb on the multiplex PCR reads, gives a single entry per CDR3 protein. Seen here are about 400,000 distinct CDR3 sequences, about 15% observed once, and the top ten hold approximately 7.8%. This clonotype was counted at least ten times. The antigen is undetermined. These same data were also listed under a study on T cells in Graves' hyperthyroidism and ophthalmopathy.

The V gene is TRBV5-1, the J gene TRBJ2-3, with D possibly being TRBD1 or TRBD2 (6 bases each). The clonotype comes from a woman in her 40s with Graves disease. This material consisted of peripheral blood mononuclear cells (PBMCs), taken at new diagnosis, from a patient treated with antithyroid drugs. The CDR3 nucleotides are TGCGCCAGCAGCCCTTATGGGGGGCCCACAGATACGCAGTATTTT. Translated, it gives CASSPYGGPTDTQYF.